The 14 T cell receptor beta chains given below trace back to one sample, sequenced in a study of early T cells in non-severe SARS-CoV-2 infection (dated by TCRdb to the early 2020s). The library was obtained by 5' RACE. The instrument was a NextSeq 500. TCRdb handled the public reads itself, with Q25 trimming in fastp and clone calling in MiXCR, and kept productive beta chains. Every CDR3 protein is listed once, alongside the most common genes and DNA of its rows. This sample holds around 94,000 distinct CDR3 sequences; around 13% were observed only once. The ten top clones hold 5.5% to 7% of the sample. Sequencing used whole blood. These receptors all stem from an adult who was a healthcare worker with PCR-confirmed SARS-CoV-2 infection or an uninfected control (not recorded which).

In this sample, this clonotype turned up a few times. V gene TRBV20-1 combines with J gene TRBJ2-2, with no clear D. Deletions cut 6 bases from V and 4 bases from J, with 9 bases between. The CDR3 length is 12 residues. Germline V gives CDR1 DFQATT, CDR2 SNEGSKA (reference sequence). The CDR3 loop is CSAARGTGELFF. The DNA for the CDR3 is TGCAGTGCCGCGAGAGGCACCGGGGAGCTGTTTTTT.

The table lists this clonotype with many counts. This chain joins TRBV21-1 and TRBJ2-1; the D call in the table, TRBD1, was not verified against the DNA. TRBV21-1 is labeled a pseudogene. The CDR3 has 15 amino acids. CDR3 protein: CASSIVRGGHNEQFF. The CDR3 bases are TGTGCCAGCAGCATAGTAAGGGGTGGTCACAATGAGCAGTTCTTC.

A note on this clonotype: This could be a read error, since a much larger clone is one nucleotide away. The V gene is TRBV23-1, the J gene TRBJ1-4; D may be TRBD1 (5 bases). TRBV23-1 is an ORF for which the function is uncertain. Trimming cost V 2 bases and J 8 bases, with 15 bases left between them. The CDR3 consists of 15 residues. The CDR3, as DNA: TGCGCCAGCAGTCAAAGTGGGGACCCAGGAGAAAAACTGTTTTTT. Its translation: CASSQSGDPGEKLFF.

There are many counts of this clonotype. The chain employs TRBV12-3 or TRBV12-4 and TRBJ1-1, with D unresolved. This CDR3 comprises 13 residues. Trimming removed 6 bases from V and 11 bases from J, with 19 bases in between. The CDR3 here is CASSFWTAGRAFF. The CDR3 DNA follows: TGTGCCAGCAGCTTCTGGACGGCCGGACGGGCTTTCTTT.

This clonotype was seen many times. The chain couples TRBV2 to TRBJ2-7; 9 nucleotides agree with TRBD1. V shed 1 base and J 5 bases; nucleotides not matched to a gene: 6. The CDR3 has 15 amino acids. The germline gives CDR1 SNHLY, CDR2 FYNNEI. The CDR3 protein is CASSEVIGQGHEQYF. The CDR3 DNA sequence: TGTGCCAGCAGTGAAGTAATTGGACAGGGGCACGAGCAGTACTTC.

This clonotype was detected only a few times. The rearrangement joins TRBV7-9 to TRBJ2-6; 8 nucleotides agree with TRBD1. V dropped 2 bases and J dropped 4; count of bases not matched to a gene: 13. The CDR3 covers 19 residues. CDR1 and CDR2 (germline): SEHNR, FQNEAQ (reference sequence). The CDR3 DNA reads as TGTGCCAGCAGCTTAAACCCACCAGGACAGGGCGAGGGGGCCAACGTCCTGACTTTC. Translated, it gives CASSLNPPGQGEGANVLTF.

The chain uses TRBV7-6 and TRBJ2-7; D gene uncertain. CDR3 length: 13 amino acids. V lost 5 bases and J 1 base, leaving 9 bases between the germline ends. Germline V gene lookup returns CDR1 SGHVS and CDR2 FNYEAQ. For the CDR3, the DNA is TGTGCCAGCAGCCCACTCGGTTCCTACGAGCAGTACTTC. Translated: CASSPLGSYEQYF.

This clonotype was picked up many times. The chain uses TRBV10-3 and TRBJ1-5; no firm D call. Per the germline V gene, CDR1 is ENHRY and CDR2 is SYGVKD. V lost 2 bases and J lost 0, with 8 bases in between. This CDR3 has 15 amino acids. CDR3 bases: TGTGCCATCAGTGAGGACCGCTATAGCAATCAGCCCCAGCATTTT. Translating gives CAISEDRYSNQPQHF.

This clonotype was recorded many times. V is TRBV5-1 and J is TRBJ1-1, with D maybe TRBD1 (5 bases). The germline gives CDR1 SGHRS, CDR2 YFSETQ. CDR3 size: 14 residues. V was cut by 0 bases and J by 6 bases, with 12 bases left in between. The CDR3 sequence is CASSLETAIAEAFF. CDR3 nucleotides: TGCGCCAGCAGCTTGGAGACAGCGATCGCTGAAGCTTTCTTT.

V and J are TRBV7-9 and TRBJ2-3, with 8 bases fitting TRBD2. The CDR3 runs to 16 residues. The V and J ends lost 4 bases and 2 bases, in that order; junction bases with no gene match: 8. Germline CDR1 and CDR2: SEHNR and FQNEAQ (reference sequence). As DNA, the CDR3 is TGTGCCAGCAGCTCGCCTTCTAGCGGGTTCACAGATACGCAGTATTTT. Amino acid sequence: CASSSPSSGFTDTQYF. Using reference TRBV7-9 and TRBJ2-3 for the parts outside the CDR3, the full variable domain is DTGVSQNPRHKITKRGQNVTFRCDPISEHNRLYWYRQTLGQGPEFLTYFQNEAQLEKSRLLSDRFSAERPKGSFSTLEIQRTEQGDSAMYLCASSSPSSGFTDTQYFGPGTRLTVL.

The V gene is TRBV15, the J gene TRBJ1-3; tentatively, D is TRBD1 (5 bases). The CDR3 extends over 15 amino acids. Per the germline V gene, CDR1 is LNHNV and CDR2 is YYDKDF (reference sequence). Trimming pared 5 bases from V and 4 bases from J, leaving 15 bases between. For the CDR3, the DNA is TGTGCCACCAGCGGGGGAACAGTGGCAGGAAACACCATATATTTT. Translated, it gives CATSGGTVAGNTIYF.

This clonotype occurred a few times. The CDR3 sequence: CASSVDSVDEQYF. The CDR3 region has the DNA TGTGCCAGCAGCGTGGATAGTGTTGACGAGCAGTACTTC. The genes are TRBV11-2 and TRBJ2-7; D is unclear. The CDR3 is 13 amino acids. V shed 5 bases and J shed 5 bases, with 13 bases lying between them. Germline lookup yields CDR1 SGHAT and CDR2 FQNNGV.

This clonotype was picked up a small number of times. The chain combines TRBV6-1 with TRBJ2-1; 9 nucleotides agree with TRBD1. Germline assignment: CDR1 MNHNS and CDR2 SASEGT. The V gene end was trimmed by 8 bases and the J gene end by 3 bases; junction bases not matched to a gene: 11. CDR3 length equals 16 residues. The CDR3 protein is CASRPKTGGIYNEQFF. In DNA, the CDR3 is TGTGCCAGCCGCCCTAAGACAGGGGGGATCTACAATGAGCAGTTCTTC.

V and J are TRBV18 and TRBJ2-1, with 14 bases identical to TRBD2. V dropped 5 bases and J dropped 10; count of bases not matched to a gene: 7. CDR3 length: 15 residues. Germline CDR1 reads KGHSH; CDR2 reads LQKENI. Written as DNA, the CDR3 is TGTGCCAGCTCAGAGGGGACTAGCGGGAGTCGGGAGCAGTTCTTC. Translation: CASSEGTSGSREQFF.